This T cell receptor beta chain was identified during a study of cytomegalovirus exposure and HLA in healthy donors. The study's findings and limits: One variant, a missense change in DCLRE1C, was linked in a later analysis to TCR beta V- and J-gene trimming. Across donors, presence/absence analyses took sequencing depth to be roughly uniform. Within an earlier analysis, most TCR beta V segments proved productive either about 90% or about 30% of the time.

The PCR contained 60 Vbeta and 13 Jbeta primers. The repertoire was sequenced with immunoSEQ multiplex PCR; TCRdb's copy has only in-frame clones and lacks some. The sample yields about 130,000 clones, more than 80% seen once. The CDR3 has 15 residues. V lost 1 base and J 4 bases, leaving 11 bases between the germline ends. The germline CDR1 and CDR2 sequences are SGHRS and YFSETQ. This clone showed up just once. What it binds is not known. The sample comprised PBMCs. The clonotype comes from a man in his forties in good health and CMV-seronegative. The V and J genes are TRBV5-1 and TRBJ2-2; no clear D. The CDR3 sequence: CASSLYTTGTGELFF. The CDR3 bases are TGCGCCAGCAGCTTGTACACCACGGGCACCGGGGAGCTGTTTTTT.